One and the same sample provided the 23 T cell receptor beta chains below, sequenced in a study of CD8+CD57+ T cells in acquired aplastic anemia. Flow cytometry had shown expanded CD8+CD57+ cells in the patients chosen for sequencing. Genomic DNA, serving as template, underwent TCR beta VDJ and CDR3 profiling. Each CDR3 protein is one row after TCRdb ran MiXCR on the reads. The sample yields hundreds of thousands of distinct CDR3 sequences, 40% to 60% seen once. The sequencing sample was made of sorted CD4+, CD8+, or CD8+CD57+ T cells (not recorded which) from PBMCs. The receptors stem from a human donor with aplastic anemia.

CDR3 nucleotides: TGTGCCACCAGTGATACAAACTATGGCTACACCTTC. Translating gives CATSDTNYGYTF. The chain combines TRBV24-1 with TRBJ1-2; D remains ambiguous. V was shortened by 3 bases and J by 2 bases, with 3 bases between the two germline ends. The germline CDR1 and CDR2 sequences are KGHDR and SFDVKD. CDR3 length: 12 residues.

In its sample, this clonotype was seen many times. The chain employs TRBV28 and TRBJ2-5, with D perhaps TRBD1 (5 bases). The CDR3 consists of 14 residues. The germline CDR1 and CDR2 sequences are MDHEN and SYDVKM. V was clipped by 2 bases and J by 3 bases, with 10 bases between them. CDR3 nucleotide sequence: TGTGCCAGCAGTTTAAGGGGCCGCAAAGAGACCCAGTACTTC. Its protein product is CASSLRGRKETQYF.

Comments on this clonotype: The junction does not match germline at one end; this may be a read error. The V gene is TRBV20-1, the J gene TRBJ2-1, with D perhaps matching TRBD2 (7 bases). Germline lookup yields CDR1 DFQATT and CDR2 SNEGSKA (reference sequence). This CDR3 has 14 residues. The CDR3 is CSATDLGGGNERSF. In nucleotides, the CDR3 is TGCAGTGCTACGGATTTAGGGGGGGGCAATGAGCGGTCCTTC.

This clonotype was found a few times. This chain joins TRBV7-9 and TRBJ2-7; TRBD1 or TRBD2 may be the D gene (5 bases each). Germline V gene data show CDR1 as SEHNR and CDR2 as FQNEAQ (reference sequence). V shed 3 bases and J shed 2 bases, with 11 bases lying between them. This CDR3 region has 14 residues. As DNA, the CDR3 is TGTGCCAGCAGCTTTGGTCTGGGGGCCTACGAGCAGTACTTC. Its protein is CASSFGLGAYEQYF.

The sample holds a few counts of this clonotype. The gene calls are TRBV18 and TRBJ1-2, with TRBD1 as a possible D gene (5 bases). Germline-derived CDR1 and CDR2 are KGHSH and LQKENI. V lost 6 bases, J lost 1 base, and 18 bases lay in between. The length of the CDR3 is 16 residues. Written as DNA, the CDR3 is TGTGCCAGCTCGCCTCCCGGGACGGTTCATAACTATGGCTACACCTTC. Protein sequence: CASSPPGTVHNYGYTF.

This clonotype was seen at least ten times. This CDR3 is CASSLDWGGSGNTIYF. Here the CDR3 DNA reads TGTGCCAGCAGCTTAGATTGGGGCGGGTCTGGAAACACCATATATTTT. This sequence joins TRBV9 and TRBJ1-3, with D maybe TRBD1 (5 bases). The CDR3 totals 16 residues. Germline-derived CDR1 and CDR2 are SGDLS and YYNGEE. The germline V and J ends were trimmed by 4 bases and 1 base, with 15 bases remaining between them. The full variable domain, rest sourced from reference TRBV9 and TRBJ1-3, is DSGVTQTPKHLITATGQRVTLRCSPRSGDLSVYWYQQSLDQGLQFLIQYYNGEERAKGNILERFSAQQFPDLHSELNLSSLELGDSALYFCASSLDWGGSGNTIYFGEGSWLTVV.

This chain links TRBV7-2 with TRBJ2-1; possible D gene TRBD2, 6 bases. Germline CDR1 is SGHTA and CDR2 is FQGNSA. The CDR3 covers 15 residues. Trimming removed 8 bases at V and 4 bases at J, with 18 bases between. CDR3 region: CASGTPPAGYNEQFF. The CDR3 region has the DNA TGTGCCAGCGGCACGCCCCCCGCGGGATACAATGAGCAGTTCTTC.

The chain couples TRBV20-1 to TRBJ2-3; 12 positions match TRBD2. The length of the CDR3 is 14 residues. V trimming: 6 bases; J trimming: 11 bases; junction bases outside the gene matches: 12. CDR1 is DFQATT and CDR2 is SNEGSKA in the germline V gene (reference sequence). Here the CDR3 DNA reads TGCAGTGCCCGGACTAGCGGGATCTACAATGAGCAGTATTTT. Translation gives CSARTSGIYNEQYF.

This clonotype has a handful of counts. The chain uses TRBV6-5 and TRBJ1-4; 10 nucleotides match TRBD1. V shed 5 bases, J shed 5 bases, and the junction held 8 bases outside the gene matches. Germline V gene data show CDR1 as MNHEY and CDR2 as SVGAGI. The CDR3 has 16 amino acids. This chain's CDR3 is CASSLLRDRGNEKLFF. The CDR3 DNA reads as TGTGCCAGCAGTCTCCTTCGGGACAGGGGAAATGAAAAACTGTTTTTT.

The chain uses TRBV2 and TRBJ2-1, with 10 bases identical to TRBD2. V shed 4 bases, J shed 3 bases, and the junction held 3 bases outside the gene matches. Germline V lookup: CDR1 SNHLY, CDR2 FYNNEI. The CDR3 is 15 amino acids. The CDR3 DNA reads TGTGCCAGCAGTGGGCTAGCGGGAGACTACAATGAGCAGTTCTTC. It is translated as CASSGLAGDYNEQFF.

The chain uses TRBV12-3 or TRBV12-4 and TRBJ2-2; 9 bases align to TRBD1. V gave up 3 bases and J gave up 5 bases; unmatched junction bases: 4. This CDR3 comprises 15 residues. The CDR3 DNA sequence: TGTGCCAGCAGTTTGGACAGGGGCCCAACCGGGGAGCTGTTTTTT. Encoded protein: CASSLDRGPTGELFF.

The chain joins TRBV19 to TRBJ2-2; TRBD1 matches 7 bases. Looked up from germline, CDR1 is LNHDA and CDR2 is SQIVND (reference sequence). This CDR3 is built from 16 residues. The V gene end was trimmed by 7 bases and the J gene end by 1 base; junction bases not matched to a gene: 9. The CDR3, as DNA: TGTGCCAGTACTACACCGGGACAGCTGAACACCGGGGAGCTGTTTTTT. Translating gives CASTTPGQLNTGELFF.

In its sample, this clonotype was seen many times. The chain joins TRBV6-2 or TRBV6-3 to TRBJ1-2, with D unresolved. Germline V gene data show CDR1 as MNHEY and CDR2 as SVGEGT. Trimming took off 5 bases at V and 8 bases at J, with 9 bases between the two ends. This CDR3 has 11 residues. The CDR3 loop is CASSRVEGYTF. CDR3 bases: TGTGCCAGCAGTCGGGTAGAGGGCTACACCTTC.

A note on this clonotype: A much larger clone lies one base from this, so it may be a read error. The chain uses TRBV7-2 and TRBJ2-3, with 7 bases that match TRBD2. The CDR3 is made up of 13 amino acids. Germline assignment: CDR1 SGHTA and CDR2 FQGNSA. V shed 5 bases and J 6 bases; nucleotides not matched to a gene: 5. The CDR3: CASSLGTTDTQYF. DNA of the CDR3: TGTGCCAGCAGCCTAGGGACTACGGATACGCAGTATTTT.

This clonotype was recorded a few times. This rearrangement joins TRBV7-2 to TRBJ2-2; possibly TRBD2 for D (6 bases). The germline V gene has CDR1 SGHTA and CDR2 FQGNSA. The ends were cut back, 6 bases at V and 2 bases at J, with 13 bases in the middle. There are 15 residues in the CDR3. The CDR3 nucleotides are TGTGCCAGCAGTTTACCGGCGGGAAACACCGGGGAGCTGTTTTTT. Protein sequence: CASSLPAGNTGELFF.

This rearrangement joins TRBV7-6 to TRBJ1-6; 8 positions match TRBD1. With V trimmed by 4 bases and J by 9 bases, 14 bases remained unmatched. From germline, CDR1 is SGHVS and CDR2 FNYEAQ. The CDR3 is 17 residues long. CDR3 sequence (DNA): TGTGCCAGCAGCTCGAAGACAGGGGTTGAGCGTAGTTCACCCCTCCACTTT. It translates to CASSSKTGVERSSPLHF.

This clonotype was counted at least ten times. V usage is TRBV2 and J usage is TRBJ2-3; TRBD1 might be the D (6 bases). CDR1 and CDR2 from the germline V gene are SNHLY and FYNNEI. Trimming left V 5 bases short and J 2 bases short, with 14 bases between. The CDR3 covers 15 residues. The CDR3 here is CASSPSGTHTDTQYF. As DNA, the CDR3 is TGTGCCAGCAGTCCCTCCGGGACACACACAGATACGCAGTATTTT. The full variable domain, completed using reference TRBV2 and TRBJ2-3, is EPEVTQTPSHQVTQMGQEVILRCVPISNHLYFYWYRQILGQKVEFLVSFYNNEISEKSEIFDDQFSVERPDGSNFTLKIRSTKLEDSAMYFCASSPSGTHTDTQYFGPGTRLTVL.

This clonotype has at least ten counts. The J gene is TRBJ2-5, the V gene TRBV5-1; TRBD1 matches at 7 bases. V was clipped by 4 bases and J by 5 bases; unmatched bases: 11. CDR1 and CDR2 (germline): SGHRS, YFSETQ. CDR3 length: 15 amino acids. This CDR3 reads CASSPGTSRGETQYF. CDR3 bases: TGCGCCAGCAGCCCTGGGACCTCCAGGGGGGAGACCCAGTACTTC.

The rearrangement uses TRBV24-1 and TRBJ2-3; 7 positions match TRBD1. The ends lost 2 bases at V and 2 bases at J; junction bases unmatched: 3. The CDR3 is 15 amino acids. Germline lookup yields CDR1 KGHDR and CDR2 SFDVKD. CDR3 amino acids: CATSDSGQVTDTQYF. The CDR3 nucleotides are TGTGCCACCAGTGATTCCGGACAGGTCACAGATACGCAGTATTTT.

The genes are TRBV9 and TRBJ2-3; D not certain. Germline loops: CDR1 SGDLS, CDR2 YYNGEE. This CDR3 region has 13 residues. The V gene lost 0 bases and the J gene lost 1 base, with 3 bases spanning the gap. The DNA of the CDR3 is TGTGCCAGCAGCGTAGTGGGCACAGATACGCAGTATTTT. Translated, it gives CASSVVGTDTQYF.

The rearrangement joins TRBV5-5 to TRBJ2-7; tentative D call: TRBD1 (6 bases). The CDR3 length is 13 residues. V was clipped by 0 bases and J by 5 bases, with 9 bases between them. Germline lookup yields CDR1 SGHKS and CDR2 YYEKEE (reference sequence). The chain's CDR3 is CASSLARGHEQYF. As DNA, the CDR3 is TGTGCCAGCAGCTTGGCCAGGGGCCACGAGCAGTACTTC.

This chain uses TRBV12-3 or TRBV12-4 with TRBJ2-5, with 8 nucleotides matching TRBD1. Trimming cost V 6 bases and J 5 bases; bases outside gene matches: 5. This CDR3 is built from 13 residues. CDR3 sequence: CASRRTGTETQYF. DNA of the CDR3: TGTGCCAGCAGACGGACAGGGACGGAGACCCAGTACTTC.

This clonotype was observed many times. This chain connects TRBV19 to TRBJ2-3, with a weak D call TRBD2 (6 bases). Germline lookup yields CDR1 LNHDA and CDR2 SQIVND (reference sequence). Trimming stripped 1 base from V and 4 bases from J, with 6 bases between. The CDR3 loop spans 13 amino acids. For the CDR3, the DNA is TGTGCCAGTAGTATAGGGGGGGCAGATACGCAGTATTTT. Its translation: CASSIGGADTQYF.